This T cell receptor (beta chain) was observed in a study of T cells in tumors after PD-1 blockade (dated by TCRdb to the late 2010s). About the study as a whole: Prior checkpoint blockade, systemic immunosuppressant use, and recent radiotherapy or other anti-cancer therapy within 4 weeks were grounds for patient exclusion. Patients received pembrolizumab 200 mg every 3 weeks or cemiplimab 350 mg every 2 weeks. A subset of patients also received ongoing daily vismodegib 150 mg during anti-PD-1 treatment. On average, peripheral blood samples had 95,000 to 140,000 TCR templates (range about 21,000-290,000) and roughly 40,000 unique clonotypes. Using site-matched tumors from BCC or SCC patients sampled before and after anti-PD-1 therapy, the study carried out paired single-cell RNA and TCR sequencing. To compare clonotypes in blood versus tumor, bulk TCR sequencing was run on under eleven peripheral blood samples drawn from four or five patients. Clinical response was assessed using RECIST version 1.1. The paper as a whole reports these results and caveats: Around two fifths of tumor TCR clonotypes were found in blood, and some novel exhausted tumor clones appeared in pre-treatment blood, suggesting peripheral recruitment. Where the novel T cell clones came from was not identified, and possible sources could include lymphoid organs or rare unexpanded clones inside the tumor or in the tumor periphery.

The immunoSEQ platform was used to carry out deep TCRbeta sequencing. As for how the authors treated the data: Only productive rearrangements were exported from the immunoSEQ Analyzer for downstream analysis. T cell phenotypes were assigned to bulk TCRbeta clonotypes by matching to single-cell RNA+TCR-seq clones sharing the same TCRbeta sequence. Tumor enrichment of a clone was calculated by dividing the clone's tumor frequency by the clone's PBMC frequency, both taken from bulk TCR sequencing. TCRs were grouped by GLIPH into specificity groups, defined as clusters of distinct TCRs likely recognizing common antigens via shared CDR3 motifs. TCRdb holds this immuneACCESS table with in-frame rearrangements only. Some clones are missing; in checked studies, unresolved V genes explain under half, and the rest has no known cause. V and J calls and clone size are those listed in that table; D and trimming were worked out from the DNA. In this sample the table shows tens of thousands of clones, roughly 78% of which occur a single time. Clones ranked in the top ten supply 26% of the sample.

Sequences MNHEY (CDR1) and SVGAGI (CDR2) are obtained from the germline V gene. Trimming removed 6 bases from V and 4 bases from J, leaving 16 bases between the germline ends. There are 15 amino acids in the CDR3, from cysteine to phenylalanine inclusive. Here the CDR3 DNA is all that survives: 45 bases in frame from base 1. A word on this clone: Its antigen remains undetermined. Qualities for individual bases were not recorded, and no much larger clone is one base off.

The time point label for this specimen denotes: before anti-PD-1 therapy. Genomic DNA extracted from tumor biopsies or peripheral blood was used for bulk TCRbeta sequencing, with input ranging from about 600 ng to 6,004 ng. Every patient was a poor candidate for surgical resection and had histologically proven advanced or metastatic basal or squamous cell carcinoma. The basal cell carcinoma cohort was made up of around eleven patients, and bulk tumor TCR sequencing was performed for 7 or 8 of these patients. The sample consisted of PBMCs, taken before anti-PD-1 treatment. The clonotype comes from a human donor with basal cell carcinoma. In this chain, TRBV6-5 is recombined with TRBJ2-1; perhaps TRBD2 is the D gene, with 5 bases matching. The CDR3 sequence is CASRGLGRPYNEQFF. The sequence in DNA is TGTGCCAGCAGGGGCCTGGGGAGACCTTACAATGAGCAGTTCTTC.